One and the same sample provided the 30 T cell receptor beta chains below, sequenced in a study of blood T cell repertoires in COVID-19. Method: immunoSEQ multiplex PCR; TCRdb's copy keeps in-frame clones and lacks some. There are around 100,000 clones in the sample; around 87% occur only once, and about 34% lies in the top ten. Sequenced sample: peripheral blood. The receptors stem from a woman of 80 years or more with acute or convalescent COVID-19.

This clone is a singleton in its sample. The chain uses TRBV28 and TRBJ1-2, with 8 positions matching TRBD1. Germline trimming cut 6 bases from V and 7 bases from J; bases unmatched to any gene: 10. The germline gives CDR1 MDHEN, CDR2 SYDVKM. The CDR3 consists of 14 residues. The CDR3 nucleotides read TGTGCCAGCAGACCTCAGGACAGGGCCGCTGGCTACACCTTC. It translates to CASRPQDRAAGYTF.

The chain links TRBV2 to TRBJ2-1, with TRBD1 identical over 9 bases. CDR1 is SNHLY and CDR2 is FYNNEI in the germline V gene. The V gene end was trimmed by 6 bases and the J gene end by 5 bases; junction bases not matched to a gene: 5. The CDR3 sequence is 14 residues long. Here the CDR3 DNA reads TGTGCCAGCAGAGGGACAGGGTGGAACAATGAGCAGTTCTTC. Its protein product is CASRGTGWNNEQFF. Using reference TRBV2 and TRBJ2-1 for the parts outside the CDR3, the full variable domain is EPEVTQTPSHQVTQMGQEVILRCVPISNHLYFYWYRQILGQKVEFLVSFYNNEISEKSEIFDDQFSVERPDGSNFTLKIRSTKLEDSAMYFCASRGTGWNNEQFFGPGTRLTVL.

The V and J genes are TRBV10-3 and TRBJ2-7; 10 bases fit TRBD1. The germline V gene has CDR1 ENHRY and CDR2 SYGVKD. Germline trimming cut 4 bases from V and 6 bases from J; bases unmatched to any gene: 6. The CDR3 is 14 residues long. The CDR3 nucleotides read TGTGCCATCAGTGCCGGGACAGGGGAGTTCGAGCAGTACTTC. This sequence encodes CAISAGTGEFEQYF.

This clone was counted once. The chain is built from TRBV5-5 and TRBJ1-6; D call uncertain. Trimming shortened V by 0 bases and J by 4 bases, and 5 bases separated the two germline ends. CDR1 is SGHKS, CDR2 YYEKEE, per germline (reference sequence). The CDR3 covers 14 residues. CDR3 sequence reads: CASSLAEYNSPLHF. CDR3 DNA: TGTGCCAGCAGCTTGGCTGAGTATAATTCACCCCTCCACTTT.

This clone was recorded once. This chain joins TRBV5-1 and TRBJ1-1; 11 bases agree with TRBD1. V gave up 1 base and J gave up 1 base; unmatched junction bases: 3. The V gene's germline CDR1 is SGHRS and CDR2 YFSETQ. This CDR3 spans 16 amino acids. The CDR3 is CASSLWDRGTNTEAFF. The CDR3, as DNA: TGCGCCAGCAGCTTGTGGGACAGGGGGACGAACACTGAAGCTTTCTTT.

The gene calls are TRBV2 and TRBJ2-3; 7 bases are a match to TRBD2. The CDR3 runs to 16 residues. Losses at the gene ends were 7 bases for V and 0 bases for J; bases not matched to a gene: 10. Looked up from germline, CDR1 is SNHLY and CDR2 is FYNNEI. The CDR3: CASTAERGLSTDTQYF. The CDR3 DNA sequence: TGTGCCAGCACCGCGGAGCGGGGCCTCAGCACAGATACGCAGTATTTT.

This chain uses TRBV6-5 with TRBJ2-7; TRBD1 aligns across 7 bases. The CDR3 spans 13 residues. Germline V gene sequence: CDR1 MNHEY, CDR2 SVGAGI. J gave up 9 bases and V 1 base, and 6 bases lay outside the gene matches. Written as DNA, the CDR3 is TGTGCCAGCAGTTACTTAAGACAGGGTGGGCAGTACTTC. Translation gives CASSYLRQGGQYF.

This chain connects TRBV5-1 to TRBJ1-6; 8 bases match TRBD1. The length of the CDR3 is 17 residues. CDR1 is SGHRS, CDR2 YFSETQ, per germline. Germline trimming cut 2 bases from V and 8 bases from J; bases unmatched to any gene: 12. Here the CDR3 DNA reads TGCGCCAGCAGCTTCGAAGTCACCGGGACAGGCGATTCACCCCTCCACTTT. It is translated as CASSFEVTGTGDSPLHF.

The chain uses TRBV27 and TRBJ1-1, with 11 bases that match TRBD1. The ends lost 6 bases at V and 5 bases at J; junction bases unmatched: 2. The CDR3 totals 13 residues. Per the germline V gene, CDR1 is MNHEY and CDR2 is SMNVEV (reference sequence). CDR3 sequence: CASRGTGGTEAFF. CDR3 bases: TGTGCCAGCAGGGGGACAGGGGGGACTGAAGCTTTCTTT.

Notes on this clone: The sample holds other DNA sequences that translate to the same CDR3. The chain employs TRBV6-6 and TRBJ1-2; 8 bases align to TRBD1. Germline CDR1 and CDR2: MNHNY and SVGAGI (reference sequence). This CDR3 contains 14 residues. Trimming at V came to 2 bases and at J to 8 bases, leaving 7 bases not matched to a gene. Written as DNA, the CDR3 is TGTGCCAGCAGTTACCAGGACAGGGCGGCAGGCTACACCTTC. Translation: CASSYQDRAAGYTF.

Only a few counts were recorded for this clone. This chain joins TRBV7-8 and TRBJ2-3, with 7 bases aligning to TRBD2. Trimming removed 4 bases from V and 0 bases from J; junction bases left unmatched: 10. The CDR3 is 17 amino acids. Germline V gene lookup returns CDR1 SGHVS and CDR2 FQNEAQ. Written as DNA, the CDR3 is TGTGCCAGCAGCTCCTACATAGCGGGCCTAAGCACAGATACGCAGTATTTT. Translation: CASSSYIAGLSTDTQYF.

The chain combines TRBV19 with TRBJ2-7; D perhaps matches TRBD2 (6 bases). The CDR3 is 15 residues long. Trimming took off 5 bases at V and 0 bases at J, with 14 bases between the two ends. CDR1 and CDR2 from the germline V gene are LNHDA and SQIVND (reference sequence). CDR3 residues: CASSSGTASSYEQYF. CDR3 nucleotides: TGTGCCAGTAGTTCAGGGACTGCGAGCTCCTACGAGCAGTACTTC.

This sequence joins TRBV1 and TRBJ1-5. TRBV1 is flagged as a pseudogene. The length of the CDR3 is 16 residues. The CDR3 nucleotides are TGCACCAGCAGCCCCTGCGGACGGGGGGATAATCAGCCCCAGCATTTT. It translates to CTSSPCGRGDNQPQHF.

V and J are TRBV19 and TRBJ1-2, with 8 bases that match TRBD1. Germline V gene data show CDR1 as LNHDA and CDR2 as SQIVND (reference sequence). CDR3 length equals 15 residues. V was pared by 5 bases and J by 5 bases, with 10 bases of the junction left unmatched. CDR3: CASSLPGQAVYGYTF. The CDR3 DNA reads as TGTGCCAGTAGTCTTCCGGGACAGGCGGTTTATGGCTACACCTTC.

The rearrangement uses TRBV7-2 and TRBJ2-5; 15 nucleotides agree with TRBD2. The CDR3 has 18 amino acids. Germline values: CDR1 SGHTA, CDR2 FQGNSA. Trimming took 3 bases from V and 1 from J; bases not matched to a gene: 6. CDR3 protein: CASSLGTSGGSLQETQYF. In nucleotides, the CDR3 is TGTGCCAGCAGCTTGGGGACTAGCGGGGGGAGCCTCCAAGAGACCCAGTACTTC.

The rearrangement links TRBV29-1 to TRBJ2-3, with D unresolved. Germline assignment: CDR1 SQVTM and CDR2 ANQGSEA. V gave up 4 bases and J gave up 0 bases, with 17 bases separating them. The CDR3 totals 16 residues. Here the CDR3 DNA reads TGCAGCGTTGGGGCAGGTCGGCGCCCTAGCACAGATACGCAGTATTTT. Its translation: CSVGAGRRPSTDTQYF.

The rearrangement joins TRBV7-2 to TRBJ1-5; maybe TRBD1 (5 bases). The CDR3 totals 16 residues. The ends were cut back, 1 base at V and 1 base at J, with 11 bases in the middle. Germline CDR1 SGHTA, CDR2 FQGNSA. The CDR3 DNA reads TGTGCCAGCAGCTTAGGCAGGACAAGGAGCAATCAGCCCCAGCATTTT. Protein product: CASSLGRTRSNQPQHF.

The count of this clone is one. The chain is built from TRBV11-3 and TRBJ2-5; D unresolved. CDR1 is SGHNT, CDR2 YENEEA, per germline. Trimming removed 5 bases from V and 0 bases from J, with 7 bases in between. The CDR3 is 13 residues long. CDR3 amino acids: CASSPNYQETQYF. The CDR3 coding sequence is TGTGCCAGCAGCCCCAATTACCAAGAGACCCAGTACTTC.

CDR3 coding DNA: TGTGCCAGCAGTGACAGGGGCTCTGGAAACACCATATATTTT. This gives the protein CASSDRGSGNTIYF. The chain recombines TRBV25-1 with TRBJ1-3, with a tentative D call TRBD1 (6 bases). Germline V gene sequence: CDR1 MGHDK, CDR2 SYGVNS. V was clipped by 3 bases and J by 0 bases, with 6 bases between them. The CDR3 extends over 14 amino acids.

The V gene is TRBV5-4, the J gene TRBJ2-2; 10 nucleotides align to TRBD2. Germline values: CDR1 SGHNT, CDR2 YYREEE (reference sequence). CDR3 length: 15 residues. Unmatched junction bases numbered 4, after V lost 4 bases and J lost 4 bases. CDR3 sequence reads: CASSKAGGVTGELFF. CDR3 sequence (DNA): TGTGCCAGCAGCAAAGCGGGGGGGGTCACCGGGGAGCTGTTTTTT.

The chain is built from TRBV3-1 (or the pseudogene TRBV3-2) and TRBJ2-5; TRBD2 matches at 7 bases. This CDR3 has 15 amino acids. CDR1 is LGHDT and CDR2 is YNNKEL in the germline V gene (reference sequence). With V trimmed by 8 bases and J by 5 bases, 14 bases remained unmatched. In DNA form, the CDR3 reads TGTGCCAGCCCCCTATGGGGGGGGGATTGTGAGACCCAGTACTTC. Translation gives CASPLWGGDCETQYF.

The chain employs TRBV28 and TRBJ2-1; 7 bases fit TRBD2. The CDR3 spans 17 residues. Germline CDR1 and CDR2: MDHEN and SYDVKM. The V segment lost 2 bases and the J segment 3 bases; nucleotides outside the gene matches: 10. In DNA, the CDR3 is TGTGCCAGCAGTTTACCCCCTTCCCGGGGGGACTACAATGAGCAGTTCTTC. Translation gives CASSLPPSRGDYNEQFF.

This sequence joins TRBV13 and TRBJ1-4, with TRBD1 identical over 8 bases. The CDR3 covers 15 residues. V gave up 3 bases and J gave up 4 bases; unmatched junction bases: 4. CDR1 and CDR2 from the germline V gene are PRHDT and FYEKMQ (reference sequence). CDR3 nucleotide sequence: TGTGCCAGCAGCTTCCGGACAGGGCTTAATGAAAAACTGTTTTTT. Translating it yields CASSFRTGLNEKLFF.

The chain employs TRBV6-2 or TRBV6-3 and TRBJ1-1; 8 bases map to TRBD1. The V gene's germline CDR1 is MNHEY and CDR2 SVGEGT. With 6 bases clipped from V and 5 bases from J, the junction kept 11 bases outside the gene matches. The CDR3 length is 15 residues. CDR3 region: CASSPGTGRKTEAFF. The CDR3 region has the DNA TGTGCCAGCAGCCCAGGGACAGGACGGAAAACTGAAGCTTTCTTT.

V usage is TRBV18 and J usage is TRBJ1-5; no clear D. CDR1 and CDR2 (germline): KGHSH, LQKENI. The CDR3 is 13 residues long. V lost 4 bases to trimming and J lost 4 bases, with 8 bases between them. The CDR3 DNA sequence: TGTGCCAGCTCACTACGGGGTAATCAGCCCCAGCATTTT. Protein product: CASSLRGNQPQHF.

The genes are TRBV5-6 and TRBJ2-7; the D is unclear. V shed 7 bases and J shed 1 base, with 9 bases lying between them. This CDR3 region has 12 residues. From germline, CDR1 is SGHDT and CDR2 YYEEEE. The CDR3 nucleotides read TGTGCCAGCGGAGCTGCGTCCTACGAGCAGTACTTC. Translated: CASGAASYEQYF.

The chain combines TRBV23-1 with TRBJ1-4, with D perhaps matching TRBD1 (5 bases). TRBV23-1 is given ORF status, its function remaining uncertain. The V end was cut by 2 bases, the J end by 1 base, with 14 bases between. The CDR3 loop spans 17 amino acids. The CDR3 DNA is TGCGCCAGCAGTCAAACGAACAGGAATGGAACTAATGAAAAACTGTTTTTT. This sequence encodes CASSQTNRNGTNEKLFF.

The rearrangement uses TRBV27 and TRBJ1-2; TRBD1 matches at 8 bases. The J segment lost 7 bases and the V segment lost 4 bases, leaving 5 bases of the junction unmatched. The CDR3 is 13 amino acids. Germline V CDR1 and CDR2: MNHEY, SMNVEV (reference sequence). The CDR3: CASSSQTGVGYTF. Written as DNA, the CDR3 is TGTGCCAGCAGTTCCCAGACAGGGGTTGGCTACACCTTC.

V is TRBV11-2 and J is TRBJ2-7; 7 nucleotides align to TRBD1. This CDR3 has 13 amino acids. V was pared by 8 bases and J by 7 bases, with 11 bases of the junction left unmatched. CDR1 and CDR2 (germline): SGHAT, FQNNGV. CDR3 loop: CASRSEGGWEQYF. The CDR3 bases are TGTGCCAGCCGATCCGAAGGGGGCTGGGAGCAGTACTTC.

The CDR3 loop reads CASSQIDRNTEAFF. CDR3 nucleotides: TGTGCCAGCAGCCAGATCGACAGGAACACTGAAGCTTTCTTT. The genes are TRBV3-1 (or the pseudogene TRBV3-2) and TRBJ1-1; weak D call: TRBD1 (5 bases). Germline V gene data show CDR1 as LGHDT and CDR2 as YNNKEL (reference sequence). V lost 3 bases and J 1 base, leaving 9 bases between the germline ends. The CDR3 loop spans 14 amino acids.